This T cell receptor (beta chain) was obtained from a study of cytomegalovirus exposure and HLA in healthy donors. Points from the study as a whole: The study designated 160 or so TCR beta chains cytomegalovirus-associated. High sensitivity and specificity were reportedly achieved when the classifier diagnosed cytomegalovirus status.

Here immunoSEQ multiplex PCR was the method, and the copy in TCRdb shows in-frame clones only, minus some. The sample gives some 270,000 clones, approximately 83% of which show up once; roughly 1% is in the top ten. The donors belonged to the roughly 110-subject validation cohort, separate from the approximately 700-subject first cohort. As concerns this clone: As yet, its antigen is unknown.

V lost 3 bases to trimming and J lost 1 base, with 18 bases between them. Germline V lookup: CDR1 SGHRS, CDR2 YFSETQ. The CDR3 is 17 residues long. The source is a woman under 30 in good health and CMV-seronegative. The chain combines TRBV5-1 with TRBJ2-3, with a tentative D call TRBD2 (6 bases). The sequencing input was PBMCs. DNA of the CDR3: TGCGCCAGCAGCTCTGGAGGGGCAGGGTCCGGCACAGATACGCAGTATTTT. Amino acid sequence: CASSSGGAGSGTDTQYF.